The 5 T cell receptor beta chains in this list originate from one sample, sequenced in a study of patients and donors after allogeneic stem cell transplantation. TCRdb re-called the RT-PCR reads through MiXCR, storing one row per CDR3 protein. The sample shows 920,000 or so distinct CDR3 sequences, under 20% of them seen only once. Source material: blood, either unsorted or a sorted T cell fraction (not recorded which). These receptors all stem from a human donor who was either an allogeneic HSCT recipient or a stem cell or donor lymphocyte infusion donor (not recorded which). It is not recorded whose cells these are; they may come from a transplant donor.

The V gene is TRBV5-1, the J gene TRBJ2-3, with D tentatively TRBD2 (5 bases). This CDR3 has 14 residues. Germline V gives CDR1 SGHRS, CDR2 YFSETQ. With 5 bases removed from V and 0 bases from J, the gap between germline ends came to 10 bases. CDR3 nucleotides: TGCGCCAGCAGAAAAGCGGTTAGCACAGATACGCAGTATTTT. It translates to CASRKAVSTDTQYF.

This clonotype occurred a few times. The J gene is TRBJ1-5, the V gene TRBV7-8, with D possibly being TRBD1 (6 bases). The length of the CDR3 is 14 residues. V lost 5 bases, J lost 7 bases, and 15 bases lay in between. The germline CDR1 and CDR2 sequences are SGHVS and FQNEAQ. Here the CDR3 DNA reads TGTGCCAGCAGCAATAGCCAGGGGAGGCAGCCCCAGCATTTT. Protein product: CASSNSQGRQPQHF.

The chain links TRBV10-3 to TRBJ1-5, with a possible D match to TRBD1 (5 bases). Germline CDR1 reads ENHRY; CDR2 reads SYGVKD. V was shortened by 2 bases and J by 1 base, with 9 bases between the two germline ends. This CDR3 contains 15 residues. CDR3 loop: CAISEGGKSNQPQHF. DNA for the CDR3: TGTGCCATCAGTGAGGGGGGGAAGAGCAATCAGCCCCAGCATTTT.

On this clonotype: A read error is likely, as this CDR3 ends without the conserved phenylalanine or tryptophan. The CDR3 loop is CASSRLAGEGNEQFS. The CDR3 DNA reads TGTGCCAGCAGTCGACTAGCGGGGGAGGGCAATGAGCAGTTCTCC. This chain links TRBV6-1 with TRBJ2-1; TRBD2 matches at 12 bases. The CDR3 has 15 residues. Germline CDR1 MNHNS, CDR2 SASEGT. V was clipped by 5 bases and J by 6 bases; unmatched bases: 5.

The chain is built from TRBV7-3 and TRBJ2-3, with 9 bases lining up with TRBD2. J was trimmed by 5 bases and V by 4 bases; bases with no gene match: 7. The CDR3 runs to 15 residues. Per germline, CDR1 SGHTA and CDR2 FQGTGA. The CDR3 is CASSSSGRSGDTQYF. The CDR3 coding sequence is TGTGCCAGCAGCTCGAGCGGGAGGTCTGGAGATACGCAGTATTTT.